This TCR beta chain was recovered during a study of shared clonotypes between healthy human individuals. Study background: Donors consisted of two women and a few men between 18 and 49. Broader study findings: The generation probabilities recorded for non-shared clonotypes fell below those of clonotypes shared by all four donors. Among four donors, approximately 5.4% of naive CD4 clonotypes were found in common.

Some clones are missing from TCRdb's copy, which holds only in-frame ones; the method was immunoSEQ multiplex PCR. This sample carries about 1.5 million clones, approximately 96% of them seen once, and the ten largest clones take 1% to 1.5%. As to this clone: The target antigen is unknown.

Sequencing used naive CD4+ T cells sorted from blood. The subset here: CD45RA+ positively selected. The source of this sequence is a man younger than 45 in good health.

CDR3 loop: CASSTESLWGGNEKLFF. In DNA form, the CDR3 reads TGTGCCAGCAGTACCGAGTCGTTGTGGGGGGGTAATGAAAAACTGTTTTTT. The genes are TRBV7-2 and TRBJ1-4, with TRBD1 as a possible D gene (5 bases). V lost 6 bases and J 4 bases, leaving 21 bases between the germline ends. Germline loops: CDR1 SGHTA, CDR2 FQGNSA. This CDR3 region has 17 residues.